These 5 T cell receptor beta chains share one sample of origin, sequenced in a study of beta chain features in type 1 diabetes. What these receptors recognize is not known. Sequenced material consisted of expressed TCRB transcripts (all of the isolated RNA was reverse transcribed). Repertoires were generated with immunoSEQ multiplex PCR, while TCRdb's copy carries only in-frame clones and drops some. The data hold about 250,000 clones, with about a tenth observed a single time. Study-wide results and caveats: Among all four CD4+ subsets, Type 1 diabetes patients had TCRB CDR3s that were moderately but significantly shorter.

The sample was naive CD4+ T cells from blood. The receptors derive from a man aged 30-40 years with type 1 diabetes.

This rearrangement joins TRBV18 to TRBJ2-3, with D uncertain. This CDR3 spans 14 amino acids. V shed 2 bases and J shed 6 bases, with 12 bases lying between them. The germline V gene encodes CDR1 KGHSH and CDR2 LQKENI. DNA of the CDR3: TGTGCCAGCTCACCAAGCGAAGCAACGGATACGCAGTATTTT. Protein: CASSPSEATDTQYF.

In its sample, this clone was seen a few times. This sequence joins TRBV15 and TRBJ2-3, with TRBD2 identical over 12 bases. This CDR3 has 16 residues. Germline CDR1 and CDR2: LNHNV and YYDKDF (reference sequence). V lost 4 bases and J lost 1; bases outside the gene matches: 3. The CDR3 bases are TGTGCCACCAGCACCCGACTAGCGGGGGGCACAGATACGCAGTATTTT. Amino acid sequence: CATSTRLAGGTDTQYF. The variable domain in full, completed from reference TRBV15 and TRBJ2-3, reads DAMVIQNPRYQVTQFGKPVTLSCSQTLNHNVMYWYQQKSSQAPKLLFHYYDKDFNNEADTPDNFQSRRPNTSFCFLDIRSPGLGDTAMYLCATSTRLAGGTDTQYFGPGTRLTVL.

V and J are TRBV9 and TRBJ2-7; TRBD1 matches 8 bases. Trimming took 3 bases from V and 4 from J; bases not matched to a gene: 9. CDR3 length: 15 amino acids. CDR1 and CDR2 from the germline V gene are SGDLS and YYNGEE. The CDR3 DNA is TGTGCCAGCAGCGGCGGGGCAGGGGGCGTTTACGAGCAGTACTTC. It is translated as CASSGGAGGVYEQYF.

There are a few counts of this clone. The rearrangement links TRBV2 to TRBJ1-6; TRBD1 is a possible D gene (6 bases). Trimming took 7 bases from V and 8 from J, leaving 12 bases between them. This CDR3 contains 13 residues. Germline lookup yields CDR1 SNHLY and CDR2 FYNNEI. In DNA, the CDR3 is TGTGCCAGCAAGCCAGGGGTGGATTCACCCCTCCACTTT. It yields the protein CASKPGVDSPLHF. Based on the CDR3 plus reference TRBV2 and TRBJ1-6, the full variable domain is EPEVTQTPSHQVTQMGQEVILRCVPISNHLYFYWYRQILGQKVEFLVSFYNNEISEKSEIFDDQFSVERPDGSNFTLKIRSTKLEDSAMYFCASKPGVDSPLHFGNGTRLTVT.

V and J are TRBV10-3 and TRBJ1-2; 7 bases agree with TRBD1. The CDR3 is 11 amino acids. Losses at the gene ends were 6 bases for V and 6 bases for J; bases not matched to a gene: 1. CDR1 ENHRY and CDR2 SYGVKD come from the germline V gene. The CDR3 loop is CAIRGQHGYTF. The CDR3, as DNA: TGTGCCATCAGGGGACAGCATGGCTACACCTTC.